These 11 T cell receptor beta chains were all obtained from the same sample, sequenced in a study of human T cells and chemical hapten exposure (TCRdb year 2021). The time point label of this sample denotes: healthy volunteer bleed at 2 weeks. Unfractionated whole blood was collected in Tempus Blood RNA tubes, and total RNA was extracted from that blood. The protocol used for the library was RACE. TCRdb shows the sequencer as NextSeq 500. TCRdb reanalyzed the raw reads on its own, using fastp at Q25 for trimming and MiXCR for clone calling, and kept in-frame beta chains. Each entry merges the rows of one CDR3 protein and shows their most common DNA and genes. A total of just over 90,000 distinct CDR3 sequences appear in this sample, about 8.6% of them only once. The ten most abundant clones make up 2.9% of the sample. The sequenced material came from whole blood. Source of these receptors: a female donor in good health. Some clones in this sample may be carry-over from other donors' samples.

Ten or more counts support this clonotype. This chain's CDR3 is CASSYGTGSYEQYF. The CDR3 nucleotides are TGTGCCAGCAGTTACGGGACAGGGAGCTACGAGCAGTACTTC. This chain joins TRBV27 and TRBJ2-7; 9 bases are shared with TRBD1. V dropped 4 bases and J dropped 3; count of bases not matched to a gene: 4. This CDR3 contains 14 residues. Germline V CDR1 and CDR2: MNHEY, SMNVEV (reference sequence).

CDR3 loop: CSVDGQGINTEAFF. In DNA form, the CDR3 reads TGCAGCGTTGACGGCCAAGGGATAAACACTGAAGCTTTCTTT. The chain uses TRBV29-1 and TRBJ1-1, with unresolved D. V was cut by 3 bases and J by 2 bases, with 13 bases left in between. The CDR3 length is 14 residues. Germline CDR1 and CDR2: SQVTM and ANQGSEA.

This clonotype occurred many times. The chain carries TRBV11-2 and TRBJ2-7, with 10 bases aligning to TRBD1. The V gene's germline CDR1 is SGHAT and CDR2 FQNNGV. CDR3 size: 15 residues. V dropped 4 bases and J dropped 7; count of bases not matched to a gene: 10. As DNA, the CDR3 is TGTGCCAGCAGCTCGCCGGGACAGGGGTTTTGGGAGCAGTACTTC. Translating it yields CASSSPGQGFWEQYF.

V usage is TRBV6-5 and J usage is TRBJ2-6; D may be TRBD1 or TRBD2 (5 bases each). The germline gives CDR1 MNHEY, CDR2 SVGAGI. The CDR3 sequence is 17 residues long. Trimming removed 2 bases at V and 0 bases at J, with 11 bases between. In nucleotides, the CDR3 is TGTGCCAGCAGTTACGGGGACCCCGGCTCTGGGGCCAACGTCCTGACTTTC. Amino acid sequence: CASSYGDPGSGANVLTF.

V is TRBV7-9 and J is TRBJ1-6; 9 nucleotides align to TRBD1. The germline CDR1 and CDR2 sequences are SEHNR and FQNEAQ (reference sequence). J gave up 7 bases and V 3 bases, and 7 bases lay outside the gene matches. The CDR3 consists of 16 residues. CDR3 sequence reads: CASSLGTGTVNSPLHF. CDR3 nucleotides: TGTGCCAGCAGCTTGGGGACAGGGACGGTCAATTCACCCCTCCACTTT.

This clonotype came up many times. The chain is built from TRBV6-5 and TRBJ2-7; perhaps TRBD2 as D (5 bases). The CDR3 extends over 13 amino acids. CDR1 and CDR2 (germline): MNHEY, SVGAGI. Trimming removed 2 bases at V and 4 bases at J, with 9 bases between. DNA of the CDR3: TGTGCCAGCAGTTACGTCTCGGGGTACGAGCAGTACTTC. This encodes CASSYVSGYEQYF.

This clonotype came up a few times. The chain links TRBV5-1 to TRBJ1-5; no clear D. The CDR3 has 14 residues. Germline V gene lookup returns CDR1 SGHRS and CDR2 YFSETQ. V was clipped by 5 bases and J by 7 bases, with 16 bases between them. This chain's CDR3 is CASRADFTAQPQHF. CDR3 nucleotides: TGCGCCAGCAGGGCGGACTTCACGGCCCAGCCCCAGCATTTT.

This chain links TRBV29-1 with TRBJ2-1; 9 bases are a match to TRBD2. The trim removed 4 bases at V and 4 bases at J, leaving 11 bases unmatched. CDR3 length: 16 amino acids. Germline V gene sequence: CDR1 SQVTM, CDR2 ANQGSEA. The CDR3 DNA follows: TGCAGCGTTGCGGGTCGCGGGAGGGCCGCATACAATGAGCAGTTCTTC. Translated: CSVAGRGRAAYNEQFF.

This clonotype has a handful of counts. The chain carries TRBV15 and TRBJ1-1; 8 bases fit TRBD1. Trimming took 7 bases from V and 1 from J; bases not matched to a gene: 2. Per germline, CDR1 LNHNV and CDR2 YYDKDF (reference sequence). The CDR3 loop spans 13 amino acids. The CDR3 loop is CATKDRANTEAFF. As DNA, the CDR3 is TGTGCCACCAAGGACAGGGCGAACACTGAAGCTTTCTTT. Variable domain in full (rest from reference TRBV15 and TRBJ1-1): DAMVIQNPRYQVTQFGKPVTLSCSQTLNHNVMYWYQQKSSQAPKLLFHYYDKDFNNEADTPDNFQSRRPNTSFCFLDIRSPGLGDTAMYLCATKDRANTEAFFGQGTRLTVV.

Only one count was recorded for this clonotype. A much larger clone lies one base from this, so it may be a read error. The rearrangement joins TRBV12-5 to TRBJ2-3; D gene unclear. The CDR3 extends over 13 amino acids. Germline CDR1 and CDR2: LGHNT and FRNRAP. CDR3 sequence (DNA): TGTGCTAGTGGTTTGATCGGCACAGATGCGCAGTATTTT. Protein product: CASGLIGTDAQYF.

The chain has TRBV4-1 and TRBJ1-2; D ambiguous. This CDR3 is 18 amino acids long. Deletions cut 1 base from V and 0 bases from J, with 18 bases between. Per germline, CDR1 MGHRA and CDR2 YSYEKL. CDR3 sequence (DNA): TGCGCCAGCAGCCAAGGCCCTAAAGGGCCATTAGCTAACTATGGCTACACCTTC. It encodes CASSQGPKGPLANYGYTF.